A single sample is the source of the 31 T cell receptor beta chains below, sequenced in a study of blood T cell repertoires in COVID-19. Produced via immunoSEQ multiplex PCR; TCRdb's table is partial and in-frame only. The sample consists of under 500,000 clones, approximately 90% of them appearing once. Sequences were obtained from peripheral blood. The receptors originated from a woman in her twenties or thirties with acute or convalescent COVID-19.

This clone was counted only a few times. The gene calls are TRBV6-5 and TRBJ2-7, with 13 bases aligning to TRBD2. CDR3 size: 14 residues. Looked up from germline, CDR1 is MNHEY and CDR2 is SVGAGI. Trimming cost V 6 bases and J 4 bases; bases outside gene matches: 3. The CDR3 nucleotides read TGTGCCAGCAGACTAGCGGGGGGGCATTACGAGCAGTACTTC. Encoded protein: CASRLAGGHYEQYF.

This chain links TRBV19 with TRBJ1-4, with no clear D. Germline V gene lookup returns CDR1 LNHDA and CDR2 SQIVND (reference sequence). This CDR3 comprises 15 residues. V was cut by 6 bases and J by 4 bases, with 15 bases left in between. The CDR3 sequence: CASSRRTDDNEKLFF. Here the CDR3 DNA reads TGTGCCAGTAGCCGACGGACTGATGATAATGAAAAACTGTTTTTT.

In nucleotides, the CDR3 is TGTGCCAGCAGGGCCTCAGGGGTCGAGCAGTACTTC. Its protein product is CASRASGVEQYF. The chain links TRBV7-8 to TRBJ2-7; perhaps TRBD1 as D (6 bases). The CDR3 loop spans 12 amino acids. V was pared by 6 bases and J by 6 bases, with 12 bases between. The germline V gene encodes CDR1 SGHVS and CDR2 FQNEAQ. The complete variable domain, with remaining parts taken from reference TRBV7-8 and TRBJ2-7, reads GAGVSQSPRYKVAKRGQDVALRCDPISGHVSLFWYQQALGQGPEFLTYFQNEAQLDKSGLPSDRFFAERPEGSVSTLKIQRTQQEDSAVYLCASRASGVEQYFGPGTRLTVT.

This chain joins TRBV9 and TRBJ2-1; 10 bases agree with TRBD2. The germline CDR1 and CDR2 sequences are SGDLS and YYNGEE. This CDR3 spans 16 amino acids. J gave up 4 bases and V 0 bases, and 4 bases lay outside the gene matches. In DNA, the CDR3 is TGTGCCAGCAGCGTAGTGGTAGCGGGGGGATACAATGAGCAGTTCTTC. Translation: CASSVVVAGGYNEQFF. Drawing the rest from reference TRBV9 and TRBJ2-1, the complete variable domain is DSGVTQTPKHLITATGQRVTLRCSPRSGDLSVYWYQQSLDQGLQFLIQYYNGEERAKGNILERFSAQQFPDLHSELNLSSLELGDSALYFCASSVVVAGGYNEQFFGPGTRLTVL.

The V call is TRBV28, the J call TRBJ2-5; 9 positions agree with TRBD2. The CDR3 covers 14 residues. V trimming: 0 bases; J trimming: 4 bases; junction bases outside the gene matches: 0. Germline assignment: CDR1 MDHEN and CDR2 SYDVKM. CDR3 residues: CASSLWRGGETQYF. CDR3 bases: TGTGCCAGCAGTTTATGGCGGGGGGGAGAGACCCAGTACTTC.

The CDR3 DNA is TGTGCCAGCAGTTACAACCAGGGGTTGGGCCACGAGCAGTACTTC. It translates to CASSYNQGLGHEQYF. The V gene is TRBV6-6, the J gene TRBJ2-7, with D possibly TRBD1 on 6 matching bases. V lost 2 bases and J lost 5, with 16 bases in between. Germline-derived CDR1 and CDR2 are MNHNY and SVGAGI (reference sequence). There are 15 residues in the CDR3.

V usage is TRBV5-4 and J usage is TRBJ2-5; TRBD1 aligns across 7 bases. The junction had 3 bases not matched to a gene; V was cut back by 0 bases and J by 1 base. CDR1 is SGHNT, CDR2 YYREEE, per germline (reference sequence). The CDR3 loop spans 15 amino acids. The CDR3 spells CASSLGTGPQETQYF. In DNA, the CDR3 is TGTGCCAGCAGCTTGGGGACAGGACCCCAAGAGACCCAGTACTTC.

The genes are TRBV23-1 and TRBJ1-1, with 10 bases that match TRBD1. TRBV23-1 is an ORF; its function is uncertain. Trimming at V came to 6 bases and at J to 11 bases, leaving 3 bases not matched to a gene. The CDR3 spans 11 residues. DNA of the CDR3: TGCGCCAGCAGAGACAGGGGGCAGGCTTTCTTT. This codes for CASRDRGQAFF.

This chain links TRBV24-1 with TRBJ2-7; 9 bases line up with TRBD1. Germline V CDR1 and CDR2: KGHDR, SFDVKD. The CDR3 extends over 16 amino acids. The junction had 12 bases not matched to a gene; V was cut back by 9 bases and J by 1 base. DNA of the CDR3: TGTGCCACCGGACAGGGGTCCTCTCGAGTATCCTACGAGCAGTACTTC. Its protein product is CATGQGSSRVSYEQYF.

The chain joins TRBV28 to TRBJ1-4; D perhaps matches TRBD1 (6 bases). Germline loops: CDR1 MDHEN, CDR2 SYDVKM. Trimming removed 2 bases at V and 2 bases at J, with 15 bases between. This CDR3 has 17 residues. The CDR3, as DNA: TGTGCCAGCAGTTTAACCCCCTACAGGGCCACTAATGAAAAACTGTTTTTT. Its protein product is CASSLTPYRATNEKLFF. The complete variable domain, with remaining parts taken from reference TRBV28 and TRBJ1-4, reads DVKVTQSSRYLVKRTGEKVFLECVQDMDHENMFWYRQDPGLGLRLIYFSYDVKMKEKGDIPEGYSVSREKKERFSLILESASTNQTSMYLCASSLTPYRATNEKLFFGSGTQLSVL.

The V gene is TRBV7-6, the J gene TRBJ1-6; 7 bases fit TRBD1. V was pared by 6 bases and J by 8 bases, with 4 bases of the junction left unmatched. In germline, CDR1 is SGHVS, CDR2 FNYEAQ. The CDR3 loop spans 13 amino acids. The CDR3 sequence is CASSPQGDSPLHF. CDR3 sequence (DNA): TGTGCCAGCAGTCCGCAGGGGGATTCACCCCTCCACTTT.

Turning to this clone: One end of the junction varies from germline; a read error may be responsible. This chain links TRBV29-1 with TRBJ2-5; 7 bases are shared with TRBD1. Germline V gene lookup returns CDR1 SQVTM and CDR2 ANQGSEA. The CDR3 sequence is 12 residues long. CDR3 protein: CSVEGTATTQYF. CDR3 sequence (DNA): TGCAGCGTAGAAGGGACAGCGACGACCCAGTACTTC.

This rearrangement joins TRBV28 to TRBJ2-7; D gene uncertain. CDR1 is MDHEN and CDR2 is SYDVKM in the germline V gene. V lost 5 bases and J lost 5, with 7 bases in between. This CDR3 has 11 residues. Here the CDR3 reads CASSPNNEQYF. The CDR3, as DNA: TGTGCCAGCAGTCCCAACAACGAGCAGTACTTC.

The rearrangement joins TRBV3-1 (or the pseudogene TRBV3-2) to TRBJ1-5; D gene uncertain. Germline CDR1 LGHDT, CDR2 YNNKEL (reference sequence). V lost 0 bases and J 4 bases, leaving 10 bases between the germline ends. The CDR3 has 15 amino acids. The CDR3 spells CASSQDLNTNQPQHF. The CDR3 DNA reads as TGTGCCAGCAGCCAAGATTTGAACACAAATCAGCCCCAGCATTTT.

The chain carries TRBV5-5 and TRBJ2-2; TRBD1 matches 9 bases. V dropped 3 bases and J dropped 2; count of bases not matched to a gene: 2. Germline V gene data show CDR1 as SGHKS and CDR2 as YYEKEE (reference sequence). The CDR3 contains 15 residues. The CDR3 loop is CASSWGQGNTGELFF. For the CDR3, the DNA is TGTGCCAGCAGCTGGGGACAGGGTAACACCGGGGAGCTGTTTTTT. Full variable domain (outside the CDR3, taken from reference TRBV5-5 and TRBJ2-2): DAGVTQSPTHLIKTRGQQVTLRCSPISGHKSVSWYQQVLGQGPQFIFQYYEKEERGRGNFPDRFSARQFPNYSSELNVNALLLGDSALYLCASSWGQGNTGELFFGEGSRLTVL.

The CDR3 sequence: CASSLRGFGEKLFF. In DNA, the CDR3 is TGTGCCAGCAGCTTACGGGGGTTCGGTGAAAAACTGTTTTTT. This chain joins TRBV7-8 and TRBJ1-4; a possible D gene is TRBD1 (5 bases). Germline values: CDR1 SGHVS, CDR2 FQNEAQ. V gave up 2 bases and J gave up 7 bases, with 11 bases separating them. This CDR3 spans 14 amino acids.

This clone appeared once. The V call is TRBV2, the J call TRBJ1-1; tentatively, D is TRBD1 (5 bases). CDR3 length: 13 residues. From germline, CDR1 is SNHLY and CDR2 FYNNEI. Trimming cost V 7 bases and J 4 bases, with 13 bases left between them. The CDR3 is CASTQGLGTEAFF. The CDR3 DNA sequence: TGTGCCAGCACCCAGGGTTTGGGCACTGAAGCTTTCTTT.

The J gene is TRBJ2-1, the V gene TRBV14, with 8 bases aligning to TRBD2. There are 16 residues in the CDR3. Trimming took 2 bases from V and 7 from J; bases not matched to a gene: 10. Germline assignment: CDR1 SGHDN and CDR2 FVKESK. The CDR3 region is CASSQFGTRSKNEQFF. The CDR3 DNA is TGTGCCAGCAGCCAATTCGGGACTAGAAGTAAGAATGAGCAGTTCTTC.

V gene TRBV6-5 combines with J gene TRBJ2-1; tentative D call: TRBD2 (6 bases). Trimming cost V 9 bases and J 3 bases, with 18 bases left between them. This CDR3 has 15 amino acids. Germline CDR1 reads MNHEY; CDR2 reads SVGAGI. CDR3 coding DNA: TGTGCCAGTTATTCCGGGACTTCATACTACAATGAGCAGTTCTTC. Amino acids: CASYSGTSYYNEQFF.

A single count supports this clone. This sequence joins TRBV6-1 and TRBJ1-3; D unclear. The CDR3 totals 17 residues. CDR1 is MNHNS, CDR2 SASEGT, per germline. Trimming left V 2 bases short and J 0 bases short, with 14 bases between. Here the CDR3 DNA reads TGTGCCAGCAGTGAATACCCAAGACGGGGCTCTGGAAACACCATATATTTT. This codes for CASSEYPRRGSGNTIYF.

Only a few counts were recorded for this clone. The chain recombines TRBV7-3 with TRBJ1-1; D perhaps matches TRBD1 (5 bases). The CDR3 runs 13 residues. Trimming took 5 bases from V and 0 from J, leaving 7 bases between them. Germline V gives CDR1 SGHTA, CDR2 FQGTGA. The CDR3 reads CASSKQVNTEAFF. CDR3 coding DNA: TGTGCCAGCAGCAAACAGGTGAACACTGAAGCTTTCTTT.

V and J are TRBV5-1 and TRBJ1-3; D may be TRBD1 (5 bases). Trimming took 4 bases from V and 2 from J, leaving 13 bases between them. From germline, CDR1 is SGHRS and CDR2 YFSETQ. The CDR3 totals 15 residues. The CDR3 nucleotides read TGCGCCAGCAGCGATACAGGACCCCCTGGAAACACCATATATTTT. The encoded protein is CASSDTGPPGNTIYF.

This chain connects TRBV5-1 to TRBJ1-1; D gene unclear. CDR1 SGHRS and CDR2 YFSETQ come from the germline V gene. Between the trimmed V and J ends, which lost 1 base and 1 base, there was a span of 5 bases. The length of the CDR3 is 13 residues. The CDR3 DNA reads TGCGCCAGCAGCTTGCGTTGGAACACTGAAGCTTTCTTT. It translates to CASSLRWNTEAFF.

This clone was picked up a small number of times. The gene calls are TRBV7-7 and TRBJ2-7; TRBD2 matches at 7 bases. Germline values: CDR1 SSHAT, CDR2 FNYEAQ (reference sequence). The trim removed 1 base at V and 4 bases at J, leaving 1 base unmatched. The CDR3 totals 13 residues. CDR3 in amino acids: CASSLEGGYEQYF. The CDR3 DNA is TGTGCCAGCAGCTTAGAGGGAGGGTACGAGCAGTACTTC.

Here the CDR3 reads CASSLGLAGGPTYEQYF. CDR3 coding DNA: TGTGCCAGCAGCCTTGGACTAGCGGGGGGACCCACCTACGAGCAGTACTTC. This chain joins TRBV4-2 and TRBJ2-7; 14 nucleotides align to TRBD2. The CDR3 has 17 amino acids. Germline V gene sequence: CDR1 LGHNA, CDR2 YNFKEQ. Trimming took 4 bases from V and 2 from J; bases not matched to a gene: 7.

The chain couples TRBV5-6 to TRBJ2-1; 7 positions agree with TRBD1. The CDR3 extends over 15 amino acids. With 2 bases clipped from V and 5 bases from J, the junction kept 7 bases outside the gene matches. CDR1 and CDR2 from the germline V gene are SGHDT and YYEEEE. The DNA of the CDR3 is TGTGCCAGCAGCTTTAGTGGGACAGCAAACAATGAGCAGTTCTTC. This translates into CASSFSGTANNEQFF.

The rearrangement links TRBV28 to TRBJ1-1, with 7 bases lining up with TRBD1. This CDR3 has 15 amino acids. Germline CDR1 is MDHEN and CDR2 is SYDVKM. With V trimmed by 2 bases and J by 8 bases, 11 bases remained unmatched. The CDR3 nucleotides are TGTGCCAGCAGTTTAGGTTCAGGGGGTCCTTTGGAAGCTTTCTTT. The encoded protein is CASSLGSGGPLEAFF.

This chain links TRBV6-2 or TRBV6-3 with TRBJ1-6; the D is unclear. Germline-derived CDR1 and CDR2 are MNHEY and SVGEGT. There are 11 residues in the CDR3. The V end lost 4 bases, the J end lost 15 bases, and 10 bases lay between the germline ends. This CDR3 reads CASSSTRRLHF. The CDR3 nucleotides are TGTGCCAGCAGTTCAACTAGGCGCCTCCACTTT.

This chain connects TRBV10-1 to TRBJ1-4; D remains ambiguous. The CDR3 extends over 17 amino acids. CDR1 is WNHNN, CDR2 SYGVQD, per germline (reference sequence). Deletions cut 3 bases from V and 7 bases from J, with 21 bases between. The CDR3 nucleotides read TGCGCCAGCAGTGATAGTCGGGATGCAGGCATGGCTGAAAAACTGTTTTTT. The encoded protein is CASSDSRDAGMAEKLFF.

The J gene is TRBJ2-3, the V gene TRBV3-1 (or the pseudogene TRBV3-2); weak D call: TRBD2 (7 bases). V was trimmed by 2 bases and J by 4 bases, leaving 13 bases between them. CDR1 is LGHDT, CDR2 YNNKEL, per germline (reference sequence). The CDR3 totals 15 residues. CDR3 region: CASSQPGEGPDTQYF. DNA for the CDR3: TGTGCCAGCAGCCAACCAGGGGAGGGACCAGATACGCAGTATTTT.

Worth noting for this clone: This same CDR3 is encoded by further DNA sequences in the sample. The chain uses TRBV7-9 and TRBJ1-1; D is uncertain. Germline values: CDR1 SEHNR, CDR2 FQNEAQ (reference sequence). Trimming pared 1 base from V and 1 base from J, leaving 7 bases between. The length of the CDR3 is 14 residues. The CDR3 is CASSLGQANTEAFF. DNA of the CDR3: TGTGCCAGCAGCTTAGGGCAGGCGAACACTGAAGCTTTCTTT.